This record covers a single T cell receptor (beta chain). This clonotype was detected a few times. The antigen this receptor binds is unknown. One junction end disagrees with the germline gene, perhaps due to a read error. Data came from an Illumina HiSeq 1500. TCRdb applied fastp at Q25 and MiXCR to the public reads, then kept only in-frame beta chains. Rows matching on CDR3 protein sequence are summarized as one entry with the most common DNA and genes. This sample comprises roughly 990,000 distinct CDR3 sequences, about 33% of them detected only once. Of the sample, around 15% falls within the top ten clones. These data originate in a study of T cell repertoires in cytomegalovirus infection (dated by TCRdb to about 2019). Concerning the study at large: Peptide stimulations targeted recently identified HLA-C-restricted CMV epitopes, whose presentation resists viral immunomodulation, together with well-studied HLA-B-restricted epitopes. Donor HLA type was relevant to the analysis, as public TCR beta signatures indicated carriage of CMV infection together with the matching HLA type.

Per the germline V gene (reference sequence), SEHNR is the CDR1 and FQNEAQ is the CDR2. The CDR3 runs 12 residues from the cysteine to the phenylalanine. The only DNA kept is the CDR3, 36 bases in frame from the first base. Broad study findings and their caveats: In the ex vivo response, HLA-C-restricted CMV-specific TCR beta clonotypes were dominant, and in two of eight donors the single most frequent clonotype came from this HLA-C-restricted group. Cumulative frequency of public TCR beta family members discriminated carriers of CMV infection plus the relevant HLA type in this cohort and an independent roughly 330-donor cohort.

The treatment or condition label, as the study defines it: in vitro stimulation with specific CMV peptide epitopes to enrich CMV-specific T cells. The sample here was cultured CD8+ T cells from PBMCs, taken from culture after CMV antigen stimulation. The V and J genes are TRBV7-9 and TRBJ1-2; the D gene cannot be named for sure. This clonotype originated in a human donor in good health (CMV status not recorded). Some clones in this sample may be carry-over from other donors' samples. The DNA sequence is given as TGTGCCGGAACGGCTCGTTCCTATGGCTACGCCTTC. The translation is CAGTARSYGYAF.